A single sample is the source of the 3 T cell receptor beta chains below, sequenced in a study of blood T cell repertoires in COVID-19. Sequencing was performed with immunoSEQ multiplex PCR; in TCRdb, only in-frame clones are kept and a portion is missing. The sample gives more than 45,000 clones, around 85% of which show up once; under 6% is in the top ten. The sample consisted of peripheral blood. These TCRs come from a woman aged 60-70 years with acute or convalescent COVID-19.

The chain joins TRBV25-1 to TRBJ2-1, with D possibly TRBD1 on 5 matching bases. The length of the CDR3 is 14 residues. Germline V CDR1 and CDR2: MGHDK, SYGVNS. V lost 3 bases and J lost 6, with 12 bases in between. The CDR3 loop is CASSEQGSGNEQFF. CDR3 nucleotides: TGTGCCAGCAGTGAGCAGGGTTCTGGCAATGAGCAGTTCTTC.

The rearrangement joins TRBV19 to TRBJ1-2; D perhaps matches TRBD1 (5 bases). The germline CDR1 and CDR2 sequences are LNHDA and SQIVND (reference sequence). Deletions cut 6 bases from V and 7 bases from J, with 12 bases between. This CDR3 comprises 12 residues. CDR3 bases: TGTGCCAGTAGCCTTAGTCAGGGTGGCTACACCTTC. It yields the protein CASSLSQGGYTF.

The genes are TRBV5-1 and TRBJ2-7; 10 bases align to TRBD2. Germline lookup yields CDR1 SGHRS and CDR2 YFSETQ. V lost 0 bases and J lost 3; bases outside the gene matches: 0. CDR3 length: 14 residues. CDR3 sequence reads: CASSLGTSGYEQYF. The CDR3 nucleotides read TGCGCCAGCAGCTTGGGGACTAGCGGCTACGAGCAGTACTTC.